This record concerns one T cell receptor (beta chain) sequence. Its specificity is not known. This record comes from a study of PD-1 blockade in classical Hodgkin lymphoma. Study findings and constraints: Baseline diversity in complete responders resembled that of newly diagnosed patients.

The data were produced by immunoSEQ multiplex PCR, yet TCRdb's version contains in-frame clones alone and is incomplete. The repertoire holds under 60,000 clones, with around 73% as singletons. This CDR3 is 13 amino acids long. CDR1 and CDR2 from the germline V gene are SEHNR and FQNEAQ (reference sequence). Trimming pared 8 bases from V and 1 base from J, leaving 11 bases between. There was relapse after autologous stem cell transplantation in every patient, and there was variation in brentuximab vedotin exposure. The study recorded best responses of complete response, partial response or progressive disease.

Sequenced material: peripheral blood mononuclear cells (PBMCs), taken before the second cycle of nivolumab. The source of this sequence is a human donor with classical Hodgkin lymphoma. The chain combines TRBV7-9 with TRBJ1-1; D gene uncertain. CDR3 amino acids: CASHDGRNTEAFF. CDR3 nucleotide sequence: TGTGCCAGCCATGACGGAAGGAACACTGAAGCTTTCTTT.